The 7 T cell receptor beta chains reported below all come from one sample, sequenced in a study of T-cell reconstitution after alpha-beta-depleted transplantation in children. A library of TCRbeta sequences, prepared with unique molecular identifiers, was generated. In TCRdb, the PCR reads were re-called with MiXCR into one record per CDR3 protein. The data contain 100,000 to 130,000 distinct CDR3 sequences, about 6% of them singletons. Sample: PBMCs, mostly from graft donor cells, taken 360 days after TCRalphabeta/CD19-depleted stem cell transplant. The receptors shown here come from a male patient aged 2-15 years who had a stem cell transplant for acute lymphoblastic leukemia, so the T cells may come from the graft donor.

This clonotype came up many times. The chain links TRBV4-2 to TRBJ1-5; D unclear. Germline assignment: CDR1 LGHNA and CDR2 YNFKEQ. The CDR3 totals 15 residues. Trimming took off 0 bases at V and 2 bases at J, with 8 bases between the two ends. CDR3 residues: CASSQDRTGNQPQHF. The CDR3 DNA reads as TGTGCCAGCAGCCAAGACCGGACTGGCAATCAGCCCCAGCATTTT.

This clonotype has ten or more counts. This rearrangement joins TRBV12-3 or TRBV12-4 to TRBJ2-1; no reliable D call. V was pared by 6 bases and J by 7 bases, with 10 bases between. This CDR3 region has 12 residues. The CDR3 reads CASRPVGNEQFF. The CDR3, as DNA: TGTGCCAGCAGACCAGTTGGGAATGAGCAGTTCTTC.

The chain combines TRBV15 with TRBJ2-1, with D hard to call. V was pared by 3 bases and J by 6 bases, with 21 bases between. The CDR3 has 17 amino acids. Germline V CDR1 and CDR2: LNHNV, YYDKDF (reference sequence). CDR3 sequence: CATSSPPPGPTGNEQFF. The CDR3 nucleotides are TGTGCCACCAGCAGCCCCCCCCCAGGACCCACGGGCAATGAGCAGTTCTTC.

This clonotype was seen ten or more times. This chain connects TRBV6-1 to TRBJ2-2, with 9 bases matching TRBD1. Per germline, CDR1 MNHNS and CDR2 SASEGT. The length of the CDR3 is 15 residues. Trimming removed 0 bases from V and 8 bases from J; junction bases left unmatched: 4. CDR3 in amino acids: CASSEAGQGIGELFF. For the CDR3, the DNA is TGTGCCAGCAGTGAAGCGGGACAGGGAATAGGGGAGCTGTTTTTT.

Points on this clonotype: This may be a read error: a much more frequent sequence differs by one nucleotide. The gene calls are TRBV7-3 and TRBJ1-1; D is unclear. The CDR3 runs to 15 residues. Germline lookup yields CDR1 SGHTA and CDR2 FQGTGA. The CDR3 DNA follows: TGTGCCAGCAGCTTACTACCGGCCCAGAACACTGGAGCTTTCTTT. It codes for CASSLLPAQNTGAFF. The full variable domain, in which reference TRBV7-3 and TRBJ1-1 provide the parts outside the CDR3, is GAGVSQTPSNKVTEKGKYVELRCDPISGHTALYWYRQSLGQGPEFLIYFQGTGAADDSGLPNDRFFAVRPEGSVSTLKIQRTERGDSAVYLCASSLLPAQNTGAFFGQGTRLTVV.

This clonotype was seen many times. The gene calls are TRBV7-8 and TRBJ1-1, with D perhaps matching TRBD1 (6 bases). The CDR3 is made up of 17 amino acids. From germline, CDR1 is SGHVS and CDR2 FQNEAQ. Deletions cut 2 bases from V and 1 base from J, with 17 bases between. The DNA of the CDR3 is TGTGCCAGCAGCTTACTGGACAGCAGGGTGGGGAACACTGAAGCTTTCTTT. The encoded protein is CASSLLDSRVGNTEAFF.

This clonotype was seen at least ten times. The genes are TRBV9 and TRBJ1-2; D unresolved. The V gene lost 0 bases and the J gene lost 10 bases, with 7 bases spanning the gap. The germline V gene encodes CDR1 SGDLS and CDR2 YYNGEE. CDR3 size: 11 residues. The CDR3 DNA is TGTGCCAGCAGCGTAGGGAGGATCTACACCTTC. Its translation: CASSVGRIYTF.